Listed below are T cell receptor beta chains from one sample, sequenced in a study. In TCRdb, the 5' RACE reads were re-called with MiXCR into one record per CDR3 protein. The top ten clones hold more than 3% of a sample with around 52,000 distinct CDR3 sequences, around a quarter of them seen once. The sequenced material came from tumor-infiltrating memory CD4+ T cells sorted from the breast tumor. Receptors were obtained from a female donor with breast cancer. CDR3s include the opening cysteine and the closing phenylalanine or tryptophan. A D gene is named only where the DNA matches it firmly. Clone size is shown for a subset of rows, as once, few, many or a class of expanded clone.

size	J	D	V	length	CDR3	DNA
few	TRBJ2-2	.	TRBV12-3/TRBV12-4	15	CASSFKYNPPGELFF	TGTGCCAGCAGTTTTAAGTACAATCCACCCGGGGAGCTGTTTTTT
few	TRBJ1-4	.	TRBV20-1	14	CSARGGSVNEKLFF	TGCAGTGCTAGAGGGGGATCCGTGAATGAAAAACTGTTTTTT
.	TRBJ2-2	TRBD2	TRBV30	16	CAWSVPLTGGAGELFF	TGTGCCTGGAGTGTCCCCCTTACTGGGGGGGCCGGGGAGCTGTTTTTT
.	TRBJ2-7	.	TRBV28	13	CASLVGTGDEQYF	TGTGCCAGCCTAGTTGGGACCGGGGACGAGCAGTACTTC
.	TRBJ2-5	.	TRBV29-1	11	CSVKAMETQYF	TGCAGCGTAAAGGCGATGGAGACCCAGTACTTC
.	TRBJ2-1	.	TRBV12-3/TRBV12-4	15	CASSRSVVGMNEQFF	TGTGCCAGCAGCCGGTCCGTCGTCGGTATGAATGAGCAGTTCTTC
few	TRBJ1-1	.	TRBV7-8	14	CASSLDPANTEAFF	TGTGCCAGCAGCTTAGATCCGGCTAACACTGAAGCTTTCTTT
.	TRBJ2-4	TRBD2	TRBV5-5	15	CASRLSAGGGNIQYF	TGTGCCAGCAGGCTGTCAGCGGGAGGGGGAAACATTCAGTACTTC
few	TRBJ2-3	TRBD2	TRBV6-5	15	CASSLAGGYTDTQYF	TGTGCCAGCAGCCTGGCGGGGGGCTACACAGATACGCAGTATTTT
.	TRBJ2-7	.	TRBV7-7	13	CASSLGYGLEQYF	TGTGCTAGCAGCTTAGGGTACGGGTTGGAGCAGTACTTC
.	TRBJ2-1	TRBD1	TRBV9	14	CASSAWDRGNEQFF	TGTGCCAGCAGCGCCTGGGACAGGGGAAATGAGCAGTTCTTC
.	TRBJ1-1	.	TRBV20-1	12	CSASDRDTEAFF	TGCAGTGCTAGTGACCGCGACACTGAAGCTTTCTTT
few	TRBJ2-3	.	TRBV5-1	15	CASSLFSGEADTQYF	TGCGCCAGCAGCTTGTTCTCGGGAGAAGCAGATACGCAGTATTTT
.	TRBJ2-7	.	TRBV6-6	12	CASSPSGGEQYF	TGTGCCAGCAGTCCGAGTGGGGGCGAGCAGTACTTC
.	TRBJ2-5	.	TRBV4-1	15	CASSQALSGKETQYF	TGCGCCAGCAGCCAAGCTTTGTCGGGAAAGGAGACCCAGTACTTC
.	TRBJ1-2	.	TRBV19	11	CASGRSYGYTF	TGTGCCAGTGGTCGGTCCTATGGCTACACCTTC
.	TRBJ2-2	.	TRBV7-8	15	CASSLSRAGTGELFF	TGTGCCAGCAGCCTTTCACGGGCCGGCACCGGGGAGCTGTTTTTT
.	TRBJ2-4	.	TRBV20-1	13	CSAGGGVENIQYF	TGCAGTGCGGGGGGGGGCGTTGAAAACATTCAGTACTTC
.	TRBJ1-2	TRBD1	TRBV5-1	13	CASSEGQGGGYTF	TGCGCCAGCAGCGAGGGACAGGGTGGCGGCTACACCTTC
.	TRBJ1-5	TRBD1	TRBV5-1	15	CASSLGTGVNQPQHF	TGCGCCAGCAGCTTGGGGACAGGGGTAAATCAGCCCCAGCATTTT
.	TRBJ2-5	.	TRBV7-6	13	CASSPLPQETQYF	TGTGCCAGCAGCCCCCTCCCTCAAGAGACCCAGTACTTC
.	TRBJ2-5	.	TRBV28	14	CASSLVDRKETQYF	TGTGCCAGCAGTTTAGTAGACAGAAAAGAGACCCAGTACTTC
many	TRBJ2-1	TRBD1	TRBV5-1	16	CASSLGGTGPYNEQFF	TGCGCCAGCAGCTTGGGTGGGACAGGGCCTTACAATGAGCAGTTCTTC
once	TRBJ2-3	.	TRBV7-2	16	CASSPTLDITTDTQYF	TGTGCCAGCAGCCCCACCCTCGACATAACCACAGATACGCAGTATTTT
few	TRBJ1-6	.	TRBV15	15	CATSRDPDSGIPLHF	TGTGCCACCAGCAGAGATCCGGACAGCGGAATACCCCTCCACTTT
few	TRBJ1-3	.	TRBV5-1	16	CASSLARGKAGNTIYF	TGCGCCAGCAGCTTGGCAAGGGGGAAAGCTGGAAACACCATATATTTT
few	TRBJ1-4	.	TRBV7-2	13	CASSPGRGEKLFF	TGTGCCAGCAGCCCTGGCCGGGGTGAAAAACTGTTTTTT
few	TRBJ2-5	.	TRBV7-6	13	CASSTGTQETQYF	TGTGCCAGCAGTACCGGGACACAAGAGACCCAGTACTTC
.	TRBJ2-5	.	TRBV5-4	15	CASSLTGLGDETQYF	TGTGCCAGCAGCTTGACCGGGCTAGGGGACGAGACCCAGTACTTC
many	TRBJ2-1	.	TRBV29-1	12	CSVDSSYNEQFF	TGCAGCGTTGACTCTTCCTACAATGAGCAGTTCTTC
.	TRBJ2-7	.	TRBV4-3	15	CASSRGAGPANEQYF	TGCGCCAGCAGCCGAGGGGCGGGGCCCGCTAACGAGCAGTACTTC
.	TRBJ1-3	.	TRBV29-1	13	CSARVDSGNTIYF	TGCAGCGCGAGGGTAGACTCTGGAAACACCATATATTTT
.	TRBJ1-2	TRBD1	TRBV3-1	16	CASSQGAATGNNGYTF	TGTGCCAGCAGCCAAGGGGCGGCGACAGGGAACAATGGCTACACCTTC
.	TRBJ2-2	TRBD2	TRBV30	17	CAWSVVGGPVGTGELFF	TGTGCCTGGAGTGTGGTGGGAGGGCCGGTTGGCACCGGGGAGCTGTTTTTT
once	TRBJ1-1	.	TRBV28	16	CASSLGTAGVNTEAFF	TGTGCCAGCAGTTTAGGGACGGCTGGGGTGAACACTGAAGCTTTCTTT
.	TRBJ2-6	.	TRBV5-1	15	CASADTSSGANVLTF	TGCGCCAGCGCCGACACGTCCTCTGGGGCCAACGTCCTGACTTTC
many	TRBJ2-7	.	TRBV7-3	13	CASSSGQKREQYF	TGTGCCAGCAGCTCAGGACAGAAGCGGGAGCAGTACTTC
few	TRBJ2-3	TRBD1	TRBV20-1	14	CSAMLTGDTDTQYF	TGCAGTGCCATGCTCACAGGGGACACAGATACGCAGTATTTT
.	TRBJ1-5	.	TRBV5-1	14	CASSLDGQVQPQHF	TGCGCCAGCAGCCTGGACGGTCAAGTTCAGCCCCAGCATTTT
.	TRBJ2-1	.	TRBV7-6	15	CASSLDAVDYNEQFF	TGTGCCAGCAGCTTAGACGCGGTAGACTACAATGAGCAGTTCTTC
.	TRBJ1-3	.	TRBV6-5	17	CASSYSPRADSGNTIYF	TGTGCCAGCAGTTACTCGCCTCGGGCGGACTCTGGAAACACCATATATTTT
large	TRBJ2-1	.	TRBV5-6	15	CASSWTGRQPNEQFF	TGTGCCAGCAGCTGGACGGGACGCCAACCCAATGAGCAGTTCTTC
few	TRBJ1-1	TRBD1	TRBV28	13	CASSRGQVTEAFF	TGTGCCAGCTCCAGGGGGCAGGTTACTGAAGCTTTCTTT
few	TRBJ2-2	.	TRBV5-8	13	CASKRRSTGELFF	TGTGCCAGCAAGCGACGGAGCACCGGGGAGCTGTTTTTT
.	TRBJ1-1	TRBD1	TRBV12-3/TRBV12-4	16	CASSQSQGGFWTEAFF	TGTGCCAGCAGTCAGAGTCAGGGGGGGTTTTGGACTGAAGCTTTCTTT
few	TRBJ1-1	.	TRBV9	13	CASSNREGTEAFF	TGTGCCAGCAGCAACAGGGAGGGCACTGAAGCTTTCTTT
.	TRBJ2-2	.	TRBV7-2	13	CASSLGRARELFF	TGTGCCAGCAGCTTAGGGAGGGCACGGGAGCTGTTTTTT
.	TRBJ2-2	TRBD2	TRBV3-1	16	CASSPGLAANTGELFF	TGTGCCAGCAGCCCGGGCCTAGCGGCAAACACCGGGGAGCTGTTTTTT
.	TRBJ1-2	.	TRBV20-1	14	CSAPRVSGRYGYTF	TGCAGTGCTCCCCGCGTTTCAGGGAGGTACGGCTACACCTTC
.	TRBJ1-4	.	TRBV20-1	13	CSAVQPTNEKLFF	TGCAGTGCGGTACAACCAACTAATGAAAAACTGTTTTTT
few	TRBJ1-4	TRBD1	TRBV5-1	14	CASSYRGRDEKLFF	TGCGCCAGCAGCTACAGGGGGCGGGATGAAAAACTGTTTTTT